Following are 14 T cell receptor beta chains from one sample sequenced in a study of identical twins. TCRdb fed the 5' RACE reads into MiXCR, producing one record per CDR3 protein. The sample shows more than 1.5 million distinct CDR3 sequences, roughly 35% of them seen only once. The sequenced material came from cord blood. The receptors here all came from a newborn girl in good health.

This chain connects TRBV5-1 to TRBJ2-7; D ambiguous. V was shortened by 3 bases and J by 2 bases, with 9 bases between the two germline ends. Germline V gene data show CDR1 as SGHRS and CDR2 as YFSETQ. This CDR3 comprises 13 residues. CDR3 residues: CASSSDHPYEQYF. DNA for the CDR3: TGCGCCAGCAGCTCGGACCACCCCTACGAGCAGTACTTC.

The table lists this clonotype with a few counts. The chain employs TRBV5-5 and TRBJ1-2, with TRBD1 as a possible D gene (6 bases). The CDR3 runs to 17 residues. V was trimmed by 0 bases and J by 3 bases, leaving 18 bases between them. Germline V gene sequence: CDR1 SGHKS, CDR2 YYEKEE (reference sequence). This CDR3 is CASSLVLSGEGDYGYTF. In DNA, the CDR3 is TGTGCCAGCAGCTTGGTTCTATCCGGGGAGGGGGACTATGGCTACACCTTC.

This clonotype has only a few counts. V gene TRBV6-6 combines with J gene TRBJ2-2; D might be TRBD2 (6 bases). The V and J ends lost 6 bases and 5 bases respectively, with 13 bases between them. The CDR3 has 14 residues. The germline V gene has CDR1 MNHNY and CDR2 SVGAGI (reference sequence). The CDR3 DNA reads as TGTGCCAGCAGAAAGGAGGGTGGTACCGGGGAGCTGTTTTTT. Protein: CASRKEGGTGELFF.

This clonotype was observed a few times. The CDR3 reads CSARPLAGVGNIQYF. The CDR3 DNA reads as TGCAGTGCTAGACCTCTAGCGGGAGTCGGAAACATTCAGTACTTC. The chain couples TRBV20-1 to TRBJ2-4; 10 nucleotides agree with TRBD2. The CDR3 runs 15 residues. Unmatched junction bases numbered 7, after V lost 2 bases and J lost 6 bases. CDR1 is DFQATT and CDR2 is SNEGSKA in the germline V gene (reference sequence).

The rearrangement uses TRBV5-1 and TRBJ1-1; D ambiguous. V lost 5 bases and J 1 base, leaving 12 bases between the germline ends. This CDR3 spans 14 amino acids. The germline CDR1 and CDR2 sequences are SGHRS and YFSETQ. CDR3 amino acids: CASRPGLQNTEAFF. DNA of the CDR3: TGCGCCAGCAGACCAGGACTGCAGAACACTGAAGCTTTCTTT.

The V gene is TRBV5-1, the J gene TRBJ2-1, with 9 positions matching TRBD2. This CDR3 has 17 residues. V trimming: 4 bases; J trimming: 3 bases; junction bases outside the gene matches: 11. Germline V gene lookup returns CDR1 SGHRS and CDR2 YFSETQ. CDR3 nucleotides: TGCGCCAGCAGCCTCCACCCCAGGACTAGCGTCTACAATGAGCAGTTCTTC. Translated: CASSLHPRTSVYNEQFF.

This clonotype was detected many times. J is TRBJ2-7 and V is TRBV18, with 7 positions matching TRBD1. Per the germline V gene, CDR1 is KGHSH and CDR2 is LQKENI. V lost 4 bases to trimming and J lost 3 bases; unmatched junction nucleotides: 6. The CDR3 loop spans 14 amino acids. Written as DNA, the CDR3 is TGTGCCAGCTCACGACCGGGACAGTACTACGAGCAGTACTTC. This sequence encodes CASSRPGQYYEQYF.

The chain recombines TRBV5-1 with TRBJ1-4; D is ambiguous. The germline V and J ends were trimmed by 1 base and 0 bases, with 10 bases remaining between them. The CDR3 sequence is 16 residues long. Germline-derived CDR1 and CDR2 are SGHRS and YFSETQ. The CDR3 bases are TGCGCCAGCAGCTTGTGGGCTCTTGCAACTAATGAAAAACTGTTTTTT. The encoded protein is CASSLWALATNEKLFF.

The gene calls are TRBV7-9 and TRBJ1-2; maybe TRBD1 (6 bases). This CDR3 is 17 amino acids long. V was shortened by 1 base and J by 1 base, with 16 bases between the two germline ends. Germline loops: CDR1 SEHNR, CDR2 FQNEAQ (reference sequence). The CDR3 coding sequence is TGTGCCAGCAGCTTAGGGCCGACAGGACCGAATAACTATGGCTACACCTTC. It yields the protein CASSLGPTGPNNYGYTF.

This chain joins TRBV6-6 and TRBJ2-5; D uncertain. There are 13 residues in the CDR3. Trimming took 7 bases from V and 4 from J, leaving 13 bases between them. The germline V gene has CDR1 MNHNY and CDR2 SVGAGI (reference sequence). The CDR3 spells CASTGSLAETQYF. The CDR3 DNA reads as TGTGCCAGCACGGGTAGTTTAGCAGAGACCCAGTACTTC.

Only a few counts were recorded for this clonotype. The chain has TRBV29-1 and TRBJ2-1; tentative D call: TRBD2 (6 bases). The CDR3 length is 13 residues. V was clipped by 3 bases and J by 9 bases, with 15 bases between them. Germline V gene sequence: CDR1 SQVTM, CDR2 ANQGSEA. CDR3 in DNA: TGCAGCGTTGAGACAGCCGTGGGAGGTGAGCAGTTCTTC. This gives the protein CSVETAVGGEQFF.

The chain uses TRBV28 and TRBJ1-1, with 9 bases that match TRBD1. The CDR3 has 16 amino acids. Trimming cost V 5 bases and J 10 bases; bases outside gene matches: 17. The germline V gene encodes CDR1 MDHEN and CDR2 SYDVKM. CDR3 sequence: CASSLGVTGTGTRAFF. The CDR3 nucleotides read TGTGCCAGCAGTCTGGGTGTGACTGGGACAGGGACTCGAGCTTTCTTT.

V and J are TRBV27 and TRBJ1-4; maybe TRBD1 (5 bases). This CDR3 comprises 15 residues. Trimming took 0 bases from V and 3 from J, leaving 8 bases between them. CDR1 is MNHEY and CDR2 is SMNVEV in the germline V gene (reference sequence). CDR3 amino acids: CASSLSWGSNEKLFF. CDR3 DNA: TGTGCCAGCAGTTTATCGTGGGGGTCTAATGAAAAACTGTTTTTT.

The rearrangement joins TRBV27 to TRBJ2-3; D not certain. The CDR3 runs 16 residues. V shed 1 base and J shed 0 bases, with 11 bases lying between them. In germline, CDR1 is MNHEY, CDR2 SMNVEV (reference sequence). The CDR3 here is CASSLFGGFSTDTQYF. DNA for the CDR3: TGTGCCAGCAGTTTATTTGGCGGCTTTAGCACAGATACGCAGTATTTT.